Following are 7 T cell receptor beta chains from one sample sequenced in a study of neoadjuvant anti-PD-1 for oral cavity cancer. Clones were sequenced by immunoSEQ multiplex PCR, and TCRdb holds only the in-frame ones, with some missing. The profile shows roughly 60,000 clones, around 85% of them singletons. The sample consisted of PBMCs, taken before nivolumab (anti-PD-1) treatment. The source is a person between 40 and 80 years old with oral cavity squamous cell carcinoma.

This chain connects TRBV11-3 to TRBJ1-5; 10 nucleotides agree with TRBD1. V shed 5 bases, J shed 4 bases, and the junction held 5 bases outside the gene matches. There are 15 residues in the CDR3. CDR1 is SGHNT and CDR2 is YENEEA in the germline V gene. In DNA form, the CDR3 reads TGTGCCAGCAGCCCAGGACAGGGGGAAAATCAGCCCCAGCATTTT. This sequence encodes CASSPGQGENQPQHF. Full variable domain (missing parts from reference TRBV11-3 and TRBJ1-5): EAGVVQSPRYKIIEKKQPVAFWCNPISGHNTLYWYLQNLGQGPELLIRYENEEAVDDSQLPKDRFSAERLKGVDSTLKIQPAELGDSAVYLCASSPGQGENQPQHFGDGTRLSIL.

This chain links TRBV27 with TRBJ2-1; D remains unclear. The length of the CDR3 is 16 residues. Trimming stripped 4 bases from V and 0 bases from J, with 13 bases between. From germline, CDR1 is MNHEY and CDR2 SMNVEV (reference sequence). The CDR3 DNA reads TGTGCCAGCAGTTCCCCTGCAGGCAGCTCCTACAATGAGCAGTTCTTC. The encoded protein is CASSSPAGSSYNEQFF.

The V gene is TRBV2, the J gene TRBJ2-5; D might be TRBD1 or TRBD2, each matching 5 bases. Germline loops: CDR1 SNHLY, CDR2 FYNNEI. V was pared by 8 bases and J by 5 bases, with 24 bases between. This CDR3 has 16 amino acids. The CDR3 DNA follows: TGTGCCAGCCGCCGCCCCCGGGACCACGCTAGGGAGACCCAGTACTTC. Amino acids: CASRRPRDHARETQYF. Looking up the rest from reference TRBV2 and TRBJ2-5 gives the full variable domain: EPEVTQTPSHQVTQMGQEVILRCVPISNHLYFYWYRQILGQKVEFLVSFYNNEISEKSEIFDDQFSVERPDGSNFTLKIRSTKLEDSAMYFCASRRPRDHARETQYFGPGTRLLVL.

The chain links TRBV6-5 to TRBJ1-6; D perhaps matches TRBD1 (6 bases). Trimming removed 6 bases at V and 6 bases at J, with 15 bases between. The CDR3 sequence is 15 residues long. CDR1 and CDR2 (germline): MNHEY, SVGAGI. CDR3 sequence: CASRIRQETNSPLHF. The CDR3 nucleotides are TGTGCCAGCAGGATCCGACAGGAGACTAATTCACCCCTCCACTTT.

This chain joins TRBV27 and TRBJ1-2, with D maybe TRBD1 (6 bases). Trimming pared 6 bases from V and 7 bases from J, leaving 21 bases between. CDR3 length: 15 amino acids. Germline CDR1 and CDR2: MNHEY and SMNVEV (reference sequence). The CDR3 region is CASRKGGQWSFGYTF. The CDR3 bases are TGTGCCAGCAGAAAGGGGGGGCAGTGGAGTTTTGGCTACACCTTC.

The V call is TRBV19, the J call TRBJ2-1; weak D call: TRBD1 (6 bases). The CDR3 is 15 residues long. Trimming removed 3 bases from V and 4 bases from J, with 13 bases in between. Looked up from germline, CDR1 is LNHDA and CDR2 is SQIVND (reference sequence). Written as DNA, the CDR3 is TGTGCCAGTAGTATGTATATGGACAGTTACAATGAGCAGTTCTTC. This encodes CASSMYMDSYNEQFF.

The chain couples TRBV19 to TRBJ1-4, with a tentative D call TRBD1 (5 bases). The CDR3 spans 17 residues. Germline CDR1 is LNHDA and CDR2 is SQIVND (reference sequence). Deletions cut 9 bases from V and 8 bases from J, with 28 bases between. The CDR3: CASLRGRRTFGGEKLFF. As DNA, the CDR3 is TGTGCCAGCCTTCGGGGACGGCGTACCTTCGGCGGGGAAAAACTGTTTTTT. The complete variable domain, with remaining parts taken from reference TRBV19 and TRBJ1-4, reads DGGITQSPKYLFRKEGQNVTLSCEQNLNHDAMYWYRQDPGQGLRLIYYSQIVNDFQKGDIAEGYSVSREKKESFPLTVTSAQKNPTAFYLCASLRGRRTFGGEKLFFGSGTQLSVL.